This entry is about one TCR beta chain. Antigen: not known. Trimming at V came to 5 bases and at J to 4 bases, leaving 5 bases not matched to a gene. In germline, CDR1 is DFQATT, CDR2 SNEGSKA (reference sequence). This CDR3 has 13 residues. These data come from a study of early T cells in non-severe SARS-CoV-2 infection. Looking at the study overall: Bulk RNA taken from unsorted whole blood was sequenced, leaving chains unpaired.

Points from the study as a whole: Using VDJdb, the matching emphasized anti-spike CD8 responses while missing private and CD4 specificities.

Each cDNA molecule carried a unique molecular identifier. MiXCR, run by TCRdb on the 5' RACE reads, gives a single entry per CDR3 protein. The top ten clones hold 3% to 3.5% of a sample with about 110,000 distinct CDR3 sequences, roughly an eighth of them seen once. The chain combines TRBV20-1 with TRBJ2-7; TRBD2 matches at 10 bases. The receptor comes from an adult who was a healthcare worker with PCR-confirmed SARS-CoV-2 infection or an uninfected control (not recorded which). Sequenced input: whole blood. The CDR3 protein is CSAVAGGPYEQYF. The DNA for the CDR3 is TGCAGTGCTGTAGCGGGAGGACCTTACGAGCAGTACTTC.